This TCR beta chain was identified in a study of T cell repertoires in cytomegalovirus infection. Findings and caveats of the study: It was HLA-C-restricted CMV-specific TCR beta clonotypes that dominated the response ex vivo.

One entry per CDR3 protein, called by TCRdb with MiXCR from the reads. The sample has 210,000 or so distinct CDR3 sequences, roughly 6.5% seen once; the top ten hold around 6%. This CDR3 has 15 residues. CDR1 SGHTA and CDR2 FQGNSA come from the germline V gene. The germline V and J ends were trimmed by 1 base and 12 bases, with 16 bases remaining between them. This clonotype was recorded many times. Antigen unknown. The origin of this receptor is a human donor in good health (CMV status not recorded). Some clones in this sample may be carry-over from other donors' samples. Sequenced input: PBMCs. The gene calls are TRBV7-2 and TRBJ1-6; the D gene is possibly TRBD1 (5 bases). CDR3 region: CASSLDGGGERPLHF. CDR3 sequence (DNA): TGTGCCAGCAGCTTAGATGGGGGGGGAGAGAGACCCCTCCACTTT.